This entry concerns a single T cell receptor beta chain. What it binds is not known. These data come from a study of blood T cells in healthy people across ages. The V gene lost 3 bases and the J gene lost 2 bases, with 12 bases spanning the gap. Germline V gene sequence: CDR1 SGHRS, CDR2 YFSETQ. The CDR3 loop spans 15 amino acids. A J-beta primer mix and a sample-barcoded 5' primer were used in a second PCR of about 7 to 12 cycles. In TCRdb, the 5' RACE reads were re-called with MiXCR into one record per CDR3 protein. The repertoire consists of hundreds of thousands of distinct CDR3 sequences, with roughly three fifths occurring once and the leading ten covering over 35%. The study drew donors from healthy Caucasian individuals in Russia aged roughly 6 to 100. Study results and caveats: Higher diversity and more naive CD4+ cells were features of long-lived donors, compared to aged donors.

The clonotype was recovered from a man aged 55 to 70 in good health. The chain combines TRBV5-1 with TRBJ2-1; tentative D call: TRBD1 (6 bases). The sample taken for sequencing was blood. As DNA, the CDR3 is TGCGCCAGCAGCTGGGAACAGGGTCCCTACAATGAGCAGTTCTTC. As protein: CASSWEQGPYNEQFF.